The following is a T cell receptor (beta chain) sequence with its context. The antigen is not known. Data came from immunoSEQ multiplex PCR; TCRdb stores just in-frame clones and leaves some out. The profile covers under 30,000 clones, with around nine tenths appearing a single time and 1.5% taken by the ten largest. Germline CDR1 is SGHTA and CDR2 is FQGNSA. The CDR3 sequence is 12 residues long. Trimming cost V 2 bases and J 8 bases, with 10 bases left between them. This specimen comes from a study of multiple sclerosis patients with progressive multifocal leukoencephalopathy. Stated time point: five to six months of natalizumab therapy. T1 marks 6 months and T2 marks 12 months of natalizumab therapy. General study points: Before and during natalizumab, the clones expanded at PML already existed. TRBV and TRBJ usage showed no common pattern when PML developed.

This TCR was sampled from a human donor with multiple sclerosis. This chain connects TRBV7-2 to TRBJ2-7; D is possibly TRBD1 (5 bases). Material: PBMCs, obtained from a patient treated with natalizumab. CDR3 nucleotides: TGTGCCAGCAGCTTACGCGGACAACAGCAGTACTTC. It specifies CASSLRGQQQYF.